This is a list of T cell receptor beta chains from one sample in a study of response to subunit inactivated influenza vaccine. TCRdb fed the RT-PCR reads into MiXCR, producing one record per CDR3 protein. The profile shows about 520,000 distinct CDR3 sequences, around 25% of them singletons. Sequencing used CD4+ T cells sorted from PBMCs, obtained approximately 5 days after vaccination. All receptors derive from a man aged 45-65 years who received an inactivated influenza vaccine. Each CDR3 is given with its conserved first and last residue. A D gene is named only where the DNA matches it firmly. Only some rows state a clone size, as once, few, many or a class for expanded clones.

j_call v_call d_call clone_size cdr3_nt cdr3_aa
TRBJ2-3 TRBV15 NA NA TGTGCCACCAGCAGAGCGAGACAGGGCACAGATACGCAGTATTTT CATSRARQGTDTQYF
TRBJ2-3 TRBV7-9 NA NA TGTGCCAGCAGCTTAGACGTCGGGGCTCGCACAGATACGCAGTATTTT CASSLDVGARTDTQYF
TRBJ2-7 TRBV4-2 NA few TGTGCCAGCAGCCAAGGACTAGTGTCTTACGAGCAGTACTTC CASSQGLVSYEQYF
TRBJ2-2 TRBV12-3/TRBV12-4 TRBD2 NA TGTGCCAGCAGTCCGACTAGCGGGACGTACACCGGGGAGCTGTTTTTT CASSPTSGTYTGELFF
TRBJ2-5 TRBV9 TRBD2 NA TGTGCCAGCAGCGTCGCCGGGACTAGCGGGGAGACCCAGTACTTC CASSVAGTSGETQYF
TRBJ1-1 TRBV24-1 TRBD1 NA TGTGCCACCAGTGACTCCAGGACAGGGGGGACTGAAGCTTTCTTT CATSDSRTGGTEAFF
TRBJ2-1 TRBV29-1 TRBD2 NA TGCAGCGTTGCCCAACGGACTAGCGGGATCAATGAGCAGTTCTTC CSVAQRTSGINEQFF
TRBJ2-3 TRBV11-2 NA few TGTGCCAGCAGCTTAGGGGACCTAGGGGAATTCGTAGTTGGCACAGATACGCAGTATTTT CASSLGDLGEFVVGTDTQYF
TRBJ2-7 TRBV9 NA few TGTGCCAGCAGCGTCGGCACACTTACCTACGAGCAGTACTTC CASSVGTLTYEQYF
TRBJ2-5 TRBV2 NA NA TGTGCCAGCAGAACCACAGGGACGGGTGCAGAGACCCAGTACTTC CASRTTGTGAETQYF
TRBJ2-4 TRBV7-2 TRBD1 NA TGTGCCAGCAGCCGACAGGGTGGAAACATTCAGTACTTC CASSRQGGNIQYF
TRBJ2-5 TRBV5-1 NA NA TGCGCCAGCAGCTTTTCCTCTCAAGAGACCCAGTACTTC CASSFSSQETQYF
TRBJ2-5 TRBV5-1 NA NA TGCGCCAGCAGCAGGCCGACAGGGGAGGGGGCAGAGACCCAGTACTTC CASSRPTGEGAETQYF
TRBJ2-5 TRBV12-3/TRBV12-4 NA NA TGTGCCAGCAGTCCCCGCGGATTGACGTTAGAGACCCAGTACTTC CASSPRGLTLETQYF
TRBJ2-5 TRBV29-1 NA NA TGCAGCGTTGAAGCCGGTTCTCTGAGACAAGAGACCCAGTACTTC CSVEAGSLRQETQYF
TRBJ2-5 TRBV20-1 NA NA TGCAGTGCGGACCTAGGGGCCATCCGGCCAGAGACCCAGTACTTC CSADLGAIRPETQYF
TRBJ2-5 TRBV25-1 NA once TGTGCCAGTAGTGGCACACAGGGAGGCGGTGAGACCCAGTACTTC CASSGTQGGGETQYF
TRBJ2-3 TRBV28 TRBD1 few TGTGCCAGCAGTTCATCGACAGGGCTCGGAACAGATACGCAGTATTTT CASSSSTGLGTDTQYF
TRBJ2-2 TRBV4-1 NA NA TGCGCCAGCAGCCAAGATCAGGGGCGGTTTATTAACACCGGGGAGCTGTTTTTT CASSQDQGRFINTGELFF
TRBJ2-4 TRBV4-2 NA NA TGTGCCAGCAGCCAAGATGGGCAGCCAGAAAACATTCAGTACTTC CASSQDGQPENIQYF
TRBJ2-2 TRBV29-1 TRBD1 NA TGCAGCGCCCCCAGGACAGGGGATGCTAGGAACACCGGGGAGCTGTTTTTT CSAPRTGDARNTGELFF
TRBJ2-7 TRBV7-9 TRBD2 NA TGTGCCAGCCGCAAGTTAGCGGGAGACTACGAGCAGTACTTC CASRKLAGDYEQYF
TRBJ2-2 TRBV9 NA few TGTGCCAGCAGCGTTCAGGGGCCCAACACCGGGGAGCTGTTTTTT CASSVQGPNTGELFF
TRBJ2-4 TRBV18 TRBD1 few TGTGCCAGCTCACCACCGGGACAGGGAAACATTCAGTACTTC CASSPPGQGNIQYF
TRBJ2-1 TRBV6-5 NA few TGTGCCAGCAGTTACCTCGGGACTGGAAGAAATGAGCAGTTCTTC CASSYLGTGRNEQFF
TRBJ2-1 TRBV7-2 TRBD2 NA TGTGCCAACAGCTTAACTAGCGGGATCAACAATGAGCAGTTCTTC CANSLTSGINNEQFF
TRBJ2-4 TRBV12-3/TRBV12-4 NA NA TGTGCCAGCAGTTCCTCCCCCCTCGGGGGCAACAAGGACATTCAGTACTTC CASSSSPLGGNKDIQYF
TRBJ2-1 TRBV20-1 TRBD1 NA TGCAGTGCTAGAGGCTCAGGGGGCATCTACAATGAGCAGTTCTTC CSARGSGGIYNEQFF
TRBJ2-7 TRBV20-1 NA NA TGCAGTGTCGAGGGTTCGGTTTACGAGCAGTACTTC CSVEGSVYEQYF
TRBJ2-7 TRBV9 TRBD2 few TGTGCCAGCAGCCTTACCGGGACTAGCGGCTACGAGCAGTACTTC CASSLTGTSGYEQYF
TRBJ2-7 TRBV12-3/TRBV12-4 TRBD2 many TGTGCCAGCAGTTTACGGGAGGCCGTCGAGCAGTACTTC CASSLREAVEQYF
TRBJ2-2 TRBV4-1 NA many TGCGCCAGCAGCCAAGCCCCGAGAGTTGTTCAGGGCACCGGGGAGCTGTTTTTT CASSQAPRVVQGTGELFF
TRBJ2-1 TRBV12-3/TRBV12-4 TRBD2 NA TGTGCCAGCAGTTATCTACTAGCGGGGCACGAGCAGTTCTTC CASSYLLAGHEQFF
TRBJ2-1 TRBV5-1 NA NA TGCGCCAGCCAAGGGTACAATGAGCAGTTCTTC CASQGYNEQFF
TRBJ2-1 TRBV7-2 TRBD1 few TGTGCCAGCAGCTTTCAGGGGGTAGGTCGCTACAATGAGCAGTTCTTC CASSFQGVGRYNEQFF
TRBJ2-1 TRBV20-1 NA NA TGCAGTGCTAGAGATCCCAGCGGTCGGGGGTACAATGAGCAGTTCTTC CSARDPSGRGYNEQFF
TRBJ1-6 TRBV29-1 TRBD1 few TGCAGCGTTGGACAGGGGTATAATTCACCCCTCCACTTT CSVGQGYNSPLHF
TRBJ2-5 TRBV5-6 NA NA TGTGCCAGCAGCTCCGCCGGCGGGATGAAAGAGACCCAGTACTTC CASSSAGGMKETQYF
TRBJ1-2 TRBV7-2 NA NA TGTGCCAGCAGCCCCACCTTGGACGGCTATGGCTACACCTTC CASSPTLDGYGYTF
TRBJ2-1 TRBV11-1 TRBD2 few TGTGCCAGCAGCGCGACTAGCGTCAATGAGCAGTTCTTC CASSATSVNEQFF
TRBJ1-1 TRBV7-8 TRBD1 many TGTGCCAGCAGCTTATGGGAGACAGGGGTTTACACTGAAGCTTTCTTT CASSLWETGVYTEAFF
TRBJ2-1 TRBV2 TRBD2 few TGTGCCAGCAGAGATATTGGGACTAGCGGCGCGGCTGAGCAGTTCTTC CASRDIGTSGAAEQFF
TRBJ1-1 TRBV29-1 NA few TGCAGGGCTCAAGTGAACACTGAAGCTTTCTTT CRAQVNTEAFF
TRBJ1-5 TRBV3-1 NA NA TGTGCCAGCAGCCGGGTGAGCAATCAGCCCCAGCATTTT CASSRVSNQPQHF
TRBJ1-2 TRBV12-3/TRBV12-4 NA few TGTGCCAGCAGAAAGAGCCTTGGCTACACCTTC CASRKSLGYTF
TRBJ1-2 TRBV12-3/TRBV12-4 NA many TGTGCCAGCAGTTTAGAGGGGGGTTATGGCTACACCTTC CASSLEGGYGYTF
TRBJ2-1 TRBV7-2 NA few TGTGCCAGCAGCTTATCCAGGGGTTATGAGCAGTTCTTC CASSLSRGYEQFF
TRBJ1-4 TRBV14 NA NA TGTGCCAGCAGCCCCCAGCGAAGCGCTAATGAAAAACTGTTTTTT CASSPQRSANEKLFF
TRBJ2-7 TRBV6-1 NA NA TGTGCCAGCAGCTCCAAACTACAGGTCCTCTACGAGCAGTACTTC CASSSKLQVLYEQYF
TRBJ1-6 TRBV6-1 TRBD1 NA TGTGCCAGCAGTCCCTTTCGGGGACAGAGTAGGGGTTCACCCCTCCACTTT CASSPFRGQSRGSPLHF
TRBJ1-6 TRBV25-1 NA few TGTGCCAGCAGTTCCTTTGGGTATAATTCACCCCTCCACTTT CASSSFGYNSPLHF
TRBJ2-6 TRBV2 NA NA TGTGCCAGCAGGACCCTGACTAGAAGGGCTAACGTCCTGACTTTC CASRTLTRRANVLTF
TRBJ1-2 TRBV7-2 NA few TGTGCCAGCAGCTTAGACCGGTTGGATGGCTACACCTTC CASSLDRLDGYTF
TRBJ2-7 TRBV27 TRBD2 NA TGTGCCAGCAGTTTATCGTTCAGCGGGGGGGCAAAGCAGTACTTC CASSLSFSGGAKQYF